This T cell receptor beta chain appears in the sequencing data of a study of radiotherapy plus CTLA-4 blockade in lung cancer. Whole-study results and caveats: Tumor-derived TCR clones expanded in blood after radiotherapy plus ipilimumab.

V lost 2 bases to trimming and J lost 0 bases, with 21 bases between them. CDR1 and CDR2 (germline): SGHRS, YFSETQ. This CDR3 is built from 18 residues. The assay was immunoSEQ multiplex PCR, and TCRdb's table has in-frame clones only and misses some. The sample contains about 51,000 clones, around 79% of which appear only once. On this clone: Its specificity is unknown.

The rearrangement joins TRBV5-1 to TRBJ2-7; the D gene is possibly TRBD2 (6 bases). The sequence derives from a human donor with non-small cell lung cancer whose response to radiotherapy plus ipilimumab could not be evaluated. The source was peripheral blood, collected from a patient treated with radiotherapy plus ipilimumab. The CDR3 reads CASSLRRGATESSYEQYF. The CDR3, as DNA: TGCGCCAGCAGCTTAAGGCGGGGAGCGACCGAAAGCTCCTACGAGCAGTACTTC.